This TCR beta chain was sequenced during a study of T cell responses to AZD1222 COVID-19 vaccine. CDR1 is KGHDR and CDR2 is SFDVKD in the germline V gene. This CDR3 is 15 amino acids long. V lost 12 bases to trimming and J lost 7 bases, with 24 bases between them. Data came from immunoSEQ multiplex PCR; TCRdb stores just in-frame clones and leaves some out. The sample yields some 100,000 clones, about 88% seen once. The chain joins TRBV24-1 to TRBJ1-5, with D possibly being TRBD1 (5 bases). The sequence was obtained from an adult in good health. Material: peripheral blood, obtained on day 0 of AZD1222 vaccination. The CDR3 is CAAGGGEGSVQPQHF. CDR3 bases: TGTGCCGCTGGGGGGGGAGAGGGTAGTGTGCAGCCCCAGCATTTT.